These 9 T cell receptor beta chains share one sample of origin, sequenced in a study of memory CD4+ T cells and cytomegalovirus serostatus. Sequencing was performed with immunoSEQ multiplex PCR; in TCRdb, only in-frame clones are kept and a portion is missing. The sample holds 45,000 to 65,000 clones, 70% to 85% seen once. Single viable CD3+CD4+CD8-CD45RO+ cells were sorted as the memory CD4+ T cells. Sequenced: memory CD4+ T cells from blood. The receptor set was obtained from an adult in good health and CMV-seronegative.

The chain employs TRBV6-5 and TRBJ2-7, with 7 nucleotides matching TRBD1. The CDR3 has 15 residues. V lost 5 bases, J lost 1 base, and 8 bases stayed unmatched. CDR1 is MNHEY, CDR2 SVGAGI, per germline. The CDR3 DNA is TGTGCCAGCAGTACATCAGGGGGTCCGTCCTACGAGCAGTACTTC. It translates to CASSTSGGPSYEQYF.

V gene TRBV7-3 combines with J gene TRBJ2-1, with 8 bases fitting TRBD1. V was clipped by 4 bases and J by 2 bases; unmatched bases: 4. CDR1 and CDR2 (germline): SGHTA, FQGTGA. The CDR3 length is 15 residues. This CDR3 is CASSYDRGAYNEQFF. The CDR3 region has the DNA TGTGCCAGCAGCTATGACAGGGGAGCCTACAATGAGCAGTTCTTC.

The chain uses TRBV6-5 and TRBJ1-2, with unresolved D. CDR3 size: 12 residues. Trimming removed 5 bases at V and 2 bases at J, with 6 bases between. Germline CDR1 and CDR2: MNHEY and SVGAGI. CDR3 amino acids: CASSALNYGYTF. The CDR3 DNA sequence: TGTGCCAGCAGTGCACTGAACTATGGCTACACCTTC.

This CDR3 reads CASSERSSMVTQYF. CDR3 bases: TGTGCCAGCAGTGAACGAAGTAGTATGGTTACGCAGTATTTT. This sequence joins TRBV6-1 and TRBJ2-3; D unresolved. There are 14 residues in the CDR3. CDR1 and CDR2 (germline): MNHNS, SASEGT. The V end was cut by 2 bases, the J end by 8 bases, with 14 bases between.

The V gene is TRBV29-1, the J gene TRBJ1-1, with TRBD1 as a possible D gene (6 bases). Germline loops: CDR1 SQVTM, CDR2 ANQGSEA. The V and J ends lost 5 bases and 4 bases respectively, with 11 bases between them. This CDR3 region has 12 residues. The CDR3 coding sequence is TGCAGCGTTTTGCGGGGGCCCACTGAAGCTTTCTTT. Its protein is CSVLRGPTEAFF.

DNA for the CDR3: TGTGCCAGCAGCGTATCAACGCAAGAGACCCAGTACTTC. Protein sequence: CASSVSTQETQYF. The V call is TRBV7-8, the J call TRBJ2-5; D call uncertain. CDR1 is SGHVS, CDR2 FQNEAQ, per germline. V was shortened by 5 bases and J by 2 bases, with 9 bases between the two germline ends. This CDR3 comprises 13 residues.

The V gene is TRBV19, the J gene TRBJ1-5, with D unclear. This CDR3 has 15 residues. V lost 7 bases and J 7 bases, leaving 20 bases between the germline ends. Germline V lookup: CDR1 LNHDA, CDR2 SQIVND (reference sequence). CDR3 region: CASKSRRMGDQPQHF. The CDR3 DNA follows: TGTGCCAGTAAATCCCGAAGGATGGGTGACCAGCCCCAGCATTTT.

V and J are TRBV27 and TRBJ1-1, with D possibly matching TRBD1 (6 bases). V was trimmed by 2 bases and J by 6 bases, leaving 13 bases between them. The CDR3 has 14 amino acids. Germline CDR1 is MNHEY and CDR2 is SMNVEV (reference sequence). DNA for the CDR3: TGTGCCAGCAGTTTACTTACAGGGCTCCCTGAAGCTTTCTTT. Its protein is CASSLLTGLPEAFF.

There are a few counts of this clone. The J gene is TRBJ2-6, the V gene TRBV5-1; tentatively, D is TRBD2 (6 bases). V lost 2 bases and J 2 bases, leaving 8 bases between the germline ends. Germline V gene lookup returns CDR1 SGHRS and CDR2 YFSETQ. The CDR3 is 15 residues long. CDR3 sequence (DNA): TGCGCCAGCAGCTTCGGGGGAACTGGGGCCAACGTCCTGACTTTC. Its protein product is CASSFGGTGANVLTF.